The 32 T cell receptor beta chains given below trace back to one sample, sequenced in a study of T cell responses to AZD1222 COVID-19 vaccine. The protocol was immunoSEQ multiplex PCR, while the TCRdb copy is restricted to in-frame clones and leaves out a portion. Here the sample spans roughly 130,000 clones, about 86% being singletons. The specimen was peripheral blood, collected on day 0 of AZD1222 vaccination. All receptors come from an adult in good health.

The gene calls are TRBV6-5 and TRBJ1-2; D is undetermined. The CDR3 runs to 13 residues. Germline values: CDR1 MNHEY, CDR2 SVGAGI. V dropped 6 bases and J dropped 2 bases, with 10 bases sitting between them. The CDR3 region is CASRLGPNYGYTF. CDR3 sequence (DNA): TGTGCCAGCAGACTGGGTCCCAACTATGGCTACACCTTC.

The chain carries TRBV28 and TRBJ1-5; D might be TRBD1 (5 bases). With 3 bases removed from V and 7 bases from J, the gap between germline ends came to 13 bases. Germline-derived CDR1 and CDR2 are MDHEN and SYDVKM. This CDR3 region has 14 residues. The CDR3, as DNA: TGTGCCAGCAGTTTCCCCAGGGTTGGGCAGCCCCAGCATTTT. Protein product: CASSFPRVGQPQHF. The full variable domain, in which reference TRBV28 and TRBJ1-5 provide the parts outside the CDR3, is DVKVTQSSRYLVKRTGEKVFLECVQDMDHENMFWYRQDPGLGLRLIYFSYDVKMKEKGDIPEGYSVSREKKERFSLILESASTNQTSMYLCASSFPRVGQPQHFGDGTRLSIL.

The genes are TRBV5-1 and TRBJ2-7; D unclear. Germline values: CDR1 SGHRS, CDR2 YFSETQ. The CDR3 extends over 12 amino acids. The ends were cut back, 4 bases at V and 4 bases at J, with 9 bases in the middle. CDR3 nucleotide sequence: TGCGCCAGCAGCAGTACATCTTACGAGCAGTACTTC. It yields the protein CASSSTSYEQYF. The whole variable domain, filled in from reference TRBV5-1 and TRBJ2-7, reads KAGVTQTPRYLIKTRGQQVTLSCSPISGHRSVSWYQQTPGQGLQFLFEYFSETQRNKGNFPGRFSGRQFSNSRSEMNVSTLELGDSALYLCASSSTSYEQYFGPGTRLTVT.

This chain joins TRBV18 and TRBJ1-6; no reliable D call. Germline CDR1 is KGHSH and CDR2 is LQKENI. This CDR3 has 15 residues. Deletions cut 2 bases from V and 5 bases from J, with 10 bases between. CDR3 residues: CASSPEVSHNSPLHF. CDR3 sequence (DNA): TGTGCCAGCTCACCAGAAGTTTCGCATAATTCACCCCTCCACTTT. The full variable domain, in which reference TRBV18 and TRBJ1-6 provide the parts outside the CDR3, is NAGVMQNPRHLVRRRGQEARLRCSPMKGHSHVYWYRQLPEEGLKFMVYLQKENIIDESGMPKERFSAEFPKEGPSILRIQQVVRGDSAAYFCASSPEVSHNSPLHFGNGTRLTVT.

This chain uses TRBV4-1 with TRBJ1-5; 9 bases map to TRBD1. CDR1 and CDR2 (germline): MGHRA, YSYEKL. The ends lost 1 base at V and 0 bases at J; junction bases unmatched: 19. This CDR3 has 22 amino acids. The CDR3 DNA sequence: TGCGCCAGCAGCCAAGCCTCTTCTGTAGAATCCGGGACAGGGATTAGCAATCAGCCCCAGCATTTT. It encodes CASSQASSVESGTGISNQPQHF.

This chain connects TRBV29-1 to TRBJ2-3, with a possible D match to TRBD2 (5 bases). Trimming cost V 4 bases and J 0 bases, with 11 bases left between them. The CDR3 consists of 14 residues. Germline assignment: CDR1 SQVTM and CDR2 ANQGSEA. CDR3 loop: CSVGAGVSTDTQYF. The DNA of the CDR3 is TGCAGCGTTGGGGCCGGGGTCAGCACAGATACGCAGTATTTT.

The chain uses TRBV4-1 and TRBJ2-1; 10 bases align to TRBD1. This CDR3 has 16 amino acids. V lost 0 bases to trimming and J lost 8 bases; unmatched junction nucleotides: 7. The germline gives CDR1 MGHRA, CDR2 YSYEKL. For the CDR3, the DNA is TGCGCCAGCAGCCAAGATCCCGGGACAGGGGTATATGAGCAGTTCTTC. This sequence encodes CASSQDPGTGVYEQFF.

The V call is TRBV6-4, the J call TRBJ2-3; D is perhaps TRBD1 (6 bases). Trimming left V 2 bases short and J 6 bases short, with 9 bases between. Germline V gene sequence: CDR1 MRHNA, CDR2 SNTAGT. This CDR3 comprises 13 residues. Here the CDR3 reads CASSDHDRDTQYF. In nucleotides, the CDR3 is TGTGCCAGCAGTGACCACGACAGGGATACGCAGTATTTT.

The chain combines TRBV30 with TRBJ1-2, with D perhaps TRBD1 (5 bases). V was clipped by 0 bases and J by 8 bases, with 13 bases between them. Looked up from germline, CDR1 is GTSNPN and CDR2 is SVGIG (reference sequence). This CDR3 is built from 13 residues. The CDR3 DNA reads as TGTGCCTGGAGTGTTCCAGGAGGGGCCGGCTACACCTTC. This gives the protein CAWSVPGGAGYTF.

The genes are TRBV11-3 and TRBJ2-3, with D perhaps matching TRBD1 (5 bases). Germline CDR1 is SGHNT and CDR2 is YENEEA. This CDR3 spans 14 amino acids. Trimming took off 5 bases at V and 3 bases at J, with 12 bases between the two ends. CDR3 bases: TGTGCCAGCAGCGAGCAGGGTGGGACAGATACGCAGTATTTT. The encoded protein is CASSEQGGTDTQYF.

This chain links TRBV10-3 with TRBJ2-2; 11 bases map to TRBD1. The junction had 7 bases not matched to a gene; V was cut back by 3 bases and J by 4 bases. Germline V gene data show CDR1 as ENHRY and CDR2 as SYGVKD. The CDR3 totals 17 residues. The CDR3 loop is CAISEPDRGRSTGELFF. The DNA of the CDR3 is TGTGCCATCAGTGAACCGGACAGGGGGCGAAGCACCGGGGAGCTGTTTTTT.

For the CDR3, the DNA is TGTGCCACCAGTGGGCGAGTTGGACAGGGGAGGAATGAGCAGTTCTTC. It is translated as CATSGRVGQGRNEQFF. The chain links TRBV24-1 to TRBJ2-1; TRBD1 aligns across 9 bases. This CDR3 is built from 16 residues. CDR1 and CDR2 from the germline V gene are KGHDR and SFDVKD. Trimming removed 5 bases from V and 7 bases from J; junction bases left unmatched: 11.

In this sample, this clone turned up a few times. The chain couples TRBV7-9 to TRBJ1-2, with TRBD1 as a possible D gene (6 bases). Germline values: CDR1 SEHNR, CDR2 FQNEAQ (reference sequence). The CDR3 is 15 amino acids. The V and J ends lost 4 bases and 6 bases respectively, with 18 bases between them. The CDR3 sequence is CASSSGTGRYDGYTF. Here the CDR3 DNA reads TGTGCCAGCAGCTCGGGAACAGGGCGGTACGATGGCTACACCTTC.

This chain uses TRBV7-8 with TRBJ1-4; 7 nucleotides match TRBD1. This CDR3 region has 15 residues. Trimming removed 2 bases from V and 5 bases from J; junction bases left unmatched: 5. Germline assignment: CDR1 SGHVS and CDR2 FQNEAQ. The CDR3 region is CASSLLGGMNEKLFF. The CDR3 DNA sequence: TGTGCCAGCAGCTTACTAGGGGGCATGAATGAAAAACTGTTTTTT.

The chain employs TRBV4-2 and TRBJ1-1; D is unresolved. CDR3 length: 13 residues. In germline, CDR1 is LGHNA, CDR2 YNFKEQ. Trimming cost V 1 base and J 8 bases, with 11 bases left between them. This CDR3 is CASSQAFVDEAFF. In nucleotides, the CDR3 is TGTGCCAGCAGCCAAGCATTTGTCGACGAAGCTTTCTTT.

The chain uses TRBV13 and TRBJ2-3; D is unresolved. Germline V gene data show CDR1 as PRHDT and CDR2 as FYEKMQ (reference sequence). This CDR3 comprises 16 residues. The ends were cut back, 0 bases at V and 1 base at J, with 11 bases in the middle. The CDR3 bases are TGTGCCAGCAGCTTAGGGCGGCGGATCGGCACAGATACGCAGTATTTT. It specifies CASSLGRRIGTDTQYF.

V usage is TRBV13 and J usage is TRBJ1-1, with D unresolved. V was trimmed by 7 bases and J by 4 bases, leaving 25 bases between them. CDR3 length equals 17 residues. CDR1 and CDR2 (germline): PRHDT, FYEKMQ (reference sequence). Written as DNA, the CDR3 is TGTGCCAGCACCGCGATCGGGTGGATAGAAGGAAGCACTGAAGCTTTCTTT. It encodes CASTAIGWIEGSTEAFF.

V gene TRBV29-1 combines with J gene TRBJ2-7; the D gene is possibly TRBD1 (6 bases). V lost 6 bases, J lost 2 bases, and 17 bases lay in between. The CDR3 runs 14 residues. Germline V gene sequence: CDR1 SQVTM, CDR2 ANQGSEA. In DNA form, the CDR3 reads TGCAGCGTCCAGGACAGCACCCAACCCTACGAGCAGTACTTC. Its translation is CSVQDSTQPYEQYF.

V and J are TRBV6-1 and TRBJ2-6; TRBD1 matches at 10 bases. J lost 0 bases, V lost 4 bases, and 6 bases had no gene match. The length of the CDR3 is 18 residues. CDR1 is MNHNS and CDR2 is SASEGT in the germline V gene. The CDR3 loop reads CASSARDRGLSGANVLTF. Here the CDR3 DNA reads TGTGCCAGCAGTGCCCGGGACAGGGGACTCTCTGGGGCCAACGTCCTGACTTTC.

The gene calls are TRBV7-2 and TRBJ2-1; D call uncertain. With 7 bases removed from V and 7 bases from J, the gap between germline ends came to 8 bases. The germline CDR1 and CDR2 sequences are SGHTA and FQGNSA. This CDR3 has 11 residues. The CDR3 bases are TGTGCCAGCACCGCGGCAAATGAGCAGTTCTTC. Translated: CASTAANEQFF.

The CDR3 DNA sequence: TGTGCCAGCAGTATCCGATCCGGGACAGGGAAGTGGGACGAGCAGTACTTC. This gives the protein CASSIRSGTGKWDEQYF. This chain uses TRBV28 with TRBJ2-7; TRBD1 agrees at 9 bases. The CDR3 length is 17 residues. V was pared by 5 bases and J by 5 bases, with 16 bases of the junction left unmatched. The germline CDR1 and CDR2 sequences are MDHEN and SYDVKM. Full variable domain (remainder filled in from reference TRBV28 and TRBJ2-7): DVKVTQSSRYLVKRTGEKVFLECVQDMDHENMFWYRQDPGLGLRLIYFSYDVKMKEKGDIPEGYSVSREKKERFSLILESASTNQTSMYLCASSIRSGTGKWDEQYFGPGTRLTVT.

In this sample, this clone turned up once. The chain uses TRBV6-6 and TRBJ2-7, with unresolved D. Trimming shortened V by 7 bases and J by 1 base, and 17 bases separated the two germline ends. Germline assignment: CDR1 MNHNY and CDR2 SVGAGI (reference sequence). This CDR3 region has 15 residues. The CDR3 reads CASTYGLGVSYEQYF. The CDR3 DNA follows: TGTGCCAGCACCTACGGGTTGGGCGTGTCCTACGAGCAGTACTTC.

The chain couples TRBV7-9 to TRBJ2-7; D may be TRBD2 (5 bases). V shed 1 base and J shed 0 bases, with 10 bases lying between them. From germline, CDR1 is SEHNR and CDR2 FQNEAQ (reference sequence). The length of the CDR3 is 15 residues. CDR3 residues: CASSLDIGSSYEQYF. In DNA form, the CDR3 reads TGTGCCAGCAGCTTAGATATTGGGAGCTCCTACGAGCAGTACTTC.

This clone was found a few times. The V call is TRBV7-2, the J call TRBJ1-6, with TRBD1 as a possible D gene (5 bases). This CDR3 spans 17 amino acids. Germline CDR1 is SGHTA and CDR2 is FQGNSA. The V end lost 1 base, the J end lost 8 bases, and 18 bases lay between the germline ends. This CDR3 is CASSLVPRRVRHSPLHF. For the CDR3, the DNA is TGTGCCAGCAGCTTAGTCCCGCGCAGGGTCCGTCATTCACCCCTCCACTTT.

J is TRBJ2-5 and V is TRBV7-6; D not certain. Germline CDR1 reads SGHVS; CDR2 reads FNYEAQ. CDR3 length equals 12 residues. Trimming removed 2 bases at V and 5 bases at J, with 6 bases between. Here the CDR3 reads CASSLFKETQYF. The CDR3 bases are TGTGCCAGCAGCTTATTTAAGGAGACCCAGTACTTC.

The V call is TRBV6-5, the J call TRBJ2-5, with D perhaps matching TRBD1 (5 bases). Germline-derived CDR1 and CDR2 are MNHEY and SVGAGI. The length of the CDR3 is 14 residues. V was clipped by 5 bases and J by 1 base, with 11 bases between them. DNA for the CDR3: TGTGCCAGCAGTCGTCAGGGCCCCCAAGAGACCCAGTACTTC. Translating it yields CASSRQGPQETQYF.

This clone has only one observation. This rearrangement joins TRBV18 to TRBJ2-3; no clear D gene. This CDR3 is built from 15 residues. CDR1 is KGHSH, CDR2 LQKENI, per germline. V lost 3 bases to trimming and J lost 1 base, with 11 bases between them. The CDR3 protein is CASSPVSRGTDTQYF. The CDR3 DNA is TGTGCCAGCTCACCGGTCTCTAGGGGCACAGATACGCAGTATTTT.

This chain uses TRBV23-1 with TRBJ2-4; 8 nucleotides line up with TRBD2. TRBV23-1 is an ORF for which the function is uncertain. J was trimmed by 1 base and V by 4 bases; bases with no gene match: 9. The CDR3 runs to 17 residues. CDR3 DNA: TGCGCCAGCAGTCGTGGGACTAGGGAGGAGGCCAAAAACATTCAGTACTTC. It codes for CASSRGTREEAKNIQYF.

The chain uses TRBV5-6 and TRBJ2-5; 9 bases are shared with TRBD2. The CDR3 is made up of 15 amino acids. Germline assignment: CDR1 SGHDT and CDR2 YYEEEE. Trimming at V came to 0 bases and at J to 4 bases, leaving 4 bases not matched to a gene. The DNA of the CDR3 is TGTGCCAGCAGCTTGGGGGGGACTAGCCGAGAGACCCAGTACTTC. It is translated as CASSLGGTSRETQYF.

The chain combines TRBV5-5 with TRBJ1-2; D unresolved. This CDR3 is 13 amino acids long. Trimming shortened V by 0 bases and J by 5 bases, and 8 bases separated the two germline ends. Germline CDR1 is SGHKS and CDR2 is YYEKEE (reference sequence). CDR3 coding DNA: TGTGCCAGCAGCTTGGATCCGGAGTATGGCTACACCTTC. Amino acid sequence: CASSLDPEYGYTF.

This CDR3 reads CASSVDRVGQPQHF. In DNA, the CDR3 is TGTGCCAGCAGCGTGGACAGGGTGGGTCAGCCCCAGCATTTT. This chain joins TRBV2 and TRBJ1-5, with 8 positions matching TRBD1. CDR3 length equals 14 residues. Trimming took 6 bases from V and 6 from J; bases not matched to a gene: 7. CDR1 and CDR2 from the germline V gene are SNHLY and FYNNEI.

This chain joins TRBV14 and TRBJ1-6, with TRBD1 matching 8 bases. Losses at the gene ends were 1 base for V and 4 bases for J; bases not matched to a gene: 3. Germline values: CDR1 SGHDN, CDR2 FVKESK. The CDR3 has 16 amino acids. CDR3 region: CASSQGTGPYNSPLHF. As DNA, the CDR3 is TGTGCCAGCAGCCAAGGGACAGGGCCGTATAATTCACCCCTCCACTTT.